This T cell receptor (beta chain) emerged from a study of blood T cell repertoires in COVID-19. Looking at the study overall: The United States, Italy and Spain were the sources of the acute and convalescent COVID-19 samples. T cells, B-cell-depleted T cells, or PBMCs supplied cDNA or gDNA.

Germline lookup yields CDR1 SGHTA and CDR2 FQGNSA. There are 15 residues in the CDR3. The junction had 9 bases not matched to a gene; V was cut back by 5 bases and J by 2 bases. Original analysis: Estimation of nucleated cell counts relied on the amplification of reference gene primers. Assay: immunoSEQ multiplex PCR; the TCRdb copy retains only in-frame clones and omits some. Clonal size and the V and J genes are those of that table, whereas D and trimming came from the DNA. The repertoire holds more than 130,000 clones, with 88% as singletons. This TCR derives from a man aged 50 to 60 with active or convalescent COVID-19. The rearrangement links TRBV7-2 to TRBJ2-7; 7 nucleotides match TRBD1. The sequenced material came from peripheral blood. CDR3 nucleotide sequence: TGTGCCAGCAGCCCACGTACAGGGGCGACCTACGAGCAGTACTTC. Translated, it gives CASSPRTGATYEQYF.